Presented here are 26 T cell receptor beta chains from one specimen sequenced in a study of T cells in Graves' hyperthyroidism and ophthalmopathy. Amplification of TCR beta CDR3 regions was performed using RNA transcripts as template. The HTBI primer set served for first-round RT-PCR of the TCR CDR3. TCRdb processed the multiplex PCR reads anew with MiXCR; each CDR3 protein has one entry. This table has fewer than 650,000 distinct CDR3 sequences, 14% to 15% appearing once. What was sequenced was blood. The receptors stem from a woman aged 40 to 50 with Graves' ophthalmopathy.

This chain uses TRBV11-2 with TRBJ2-5; 10 bases agree with TRBD1. The ends lost 4 bases at V and 4 bases at J; junction bases unmatched: 15. This CDR3 has 18 residues. Germline loops: CDR1 SGHAT, CDR2 FQNNGV. CDR3 loop: CASSSSPRTGGFGETQYF. In nucleotides, the CDR3 is TGTGCCAGCAGCTCTAGTCCCAGGACAGGGGGTTTTGGAGAGACCCAGTACTTC. The whole variable domain, remainder taken from reference TRBV11-2 and TRBJ2-5, is EAGVAQSPRYKIIEKRQSVAFWCNPISGHATLYWYQQILGQGPKLLIQFQNNGVVDDSQLPKDRFSAERLKGVDSTLKIQPAKLEDSAVYLCASSSSPRTGGFGETQYFGPGTRLLVL.

This clonotype was observed many times. The chain has TRBV6-2 or TRBV6-3 and TRBJ2-7; 9 nucleotides agree with TRBD1. Per the germline V gene, CDR1 is MNHEY and CDR2 is SVGEGT. V lost 6 bases to trimming and J lost 3 bases; unmatched junction nucleotides: 3. The length of the CDR3 is 13 residues. CDR3 sequence (DNA): TGTGCCAGCAGGGGGGACAGGGTCTACGAGCAGTACTTC. It translates to CASRGDRVYEQYF.

The rearrangement uses TRBV30 and TRBJ2-1; TRBD2 aligns across 12 bases. The V gene end was trimmed by 5 bases and the J gene end by 1 base; junction bases not matched to a gene: 15. Germline CDR1 reads GTSNPN; CDR2 reads SVGIG (reference sequence). The CDR3 spans 19 residues. The CDR3 DNA reads TGTGCCTGGTACATGGGTATGACTAGCGGGAGTATTTCCTACAATGAGCAGTTCTTC. As protein: CAWYMGMTSGSISYNEQFF.

This clonotype has ten or more counts. The chain links TRBV10-3 to TRBJ2-2; 9 bases match TRBD1. J gave up 2 bases and V 10 bases, and 5 bases lay outside the gene matches. Germline V lookup: CDR1 ENHRY, CDR2 SYGVKD. The CDR3 loop spans 14 amino acids. CDR3 amino acids: CATRTGANTGELFF. In nucleotides, the CDR3 is TGTGCCACCCGGACAGGGGCCAACACCGGGGAGCTGTTTTTT.

This clonotype was found a few times. A much larger clone lies a single base off, so this may be a read error. The V gene is TRBV12-3 or TRBV12-4, the J gene TRBJ2-2; D not certain. There are 14 residues in the CDR3. V was cut by 8 bases and J by 1 base, with 11 bases left in between. In DNA, the CDR3 is TGTGCCAGCGCCCTCGGCGTGAACACCGGGGAGCTGTTTTTT. Amino acid sequence: CASALGVNTGELFF.

Only a few counts were recorded for this clonotype. This chain links TRBV3-1 with TRBJ2-7; 10 bases align to TRBD2. V dropped 5 bases and J dropped 3; count of bases not matched to a gene: 16. Germline V gene data show CDR1 as LGHDT and CDR2 as YNNKEL (reference sequence). This CDR3 has 18 residues. The chain's CDR3 is CASSNQIPGTSVNYEQYF. The DNA for the CDR3 is TGTGCCAGCAGCAACCAAATTCCCGGGACTAGCGTGAACTACGAGCAGTACTTC.

This clonotype appeared many times. The chain combines TRBV15 with TRBJ2-7; 7 bases line up with TRBD2. V dropped 0 bases and J dropped 2; count of bases not matched to a gene: 7. Per germline, CDR1 LNHNV and CDR2 YYDKDF (reference sequence). CDR3 length: 16 residues. The CDR3 DNA sequence: TGTGCCACCAGCAGAGATCGAGGGACTAAGACCTACGAGCAGTACTTC. Translated, it gives CATSRDRGTKTYEQYF.

This clonotype has at least ten counts. This rearrangement joins TRBV7-9 to TRBJ1-2; D call uncertain. The CDR3 contains 15 residues. CDR1 SEHNR and CDR2 FQNEAQ come from the germline V gene (reference sequence). V shed 1 base and J shed 4 bases, with 13 bases lying between them. The CDR3 DNA is TGTGCCAGCAGCTTAGACTCCCATCTAGTCTATGGCTACACCTTC. Amino acid sequence: CASSLDSHLVYGYTF.

Many counts were recorded for this clonotype. The chain employs TRBV6-2 or TRBV6-3 and TRBJ2-2, with a weak D call TRBD2 (6 bases). This CDR3 contains 15 residues. The V and J ends lost 2 bases and 4 bases respectively, with 11 bases between them. Germline V gives CDR1 MNHEY, CDR2 SVGEGT. The CDR3 loop reads CASSYGTPFTGELFF. As DNA, the CDR3 is TGTGCCAGCAGTTACGGGACTCCCTTCACCGGGGAGCTGTTTTTT.

CDR3 DNA sequence: TGTGCCAGCAGTTACCCAAAGTCCGGGACAGGGTATTCACCCCTCCACTTT. The encoded protein is CASSYPKSGTGYSPLHF. This chain joins TRBV6-5 and TRBJ1-6; 9 nucleotides line up with TRBD1. CDR1 is MNHEY, CDR2 SVGAGI, per germline. The junction had 10 bases not matched to a gene; V was cut back by 2 bases and J by 8 bases. The CDR3 contains 17 residues.

This clonotype came up many times. The rearrangement uses TRBV12-5 and TRBJ2-7; TRBD2 matches at 8 bases. The CDR3 is 18 residues long. Per germline, CDR1 LGHNT and CDR2 FRNRAP. The V segment lost 3 bases and the J segment 5 bases; nucleotides outside the gene matches: 18. CDR3 amino acids: CASGLWPGGRGTRNEQYF. Written as DNA, the CDR3 is TGTGCTAGTGGTTTATGGCCGGGGGGGCGCGGAACTCGGAACGAGCAGTACTTC.

This clonotype was detected ten times or more. The chain combines TRBV6-1 with TRBJ2-2; TRBD2 agrees at 10 bases. With 7 bases clipped from V and 3 bases from J, the junction kept 5 bases outside the gene matches. CDR1 is MNHNS and CDR2 is SASEGT in the germline V gene. The CDR3 is 15 amino acids. CDR3: CASITLAGDTGELFF. CDR3 coding DNA: TGTGCCAGCATCACCCTAGCGGGAGACACCGGGGAGCTGTTTTTT.

This clonotype has at least ten counts. V and J are TRBV6-5 and TRBJ1-1, with D hard to call. Trimming removed 7 bases at V and 0 bases at J, with 15 bases between. This CDR3 is built from 15 residues. CDR1 is MNHEY, CDR2 SVGAGI, per germline. The CDR3, as DNA: TGTGCCAGCATTCTTCCTGTCGGATTGAACACTGAAGCTTTCTTT. It encodes CASILPVGLNTEAFF.

This clonotype was seen ten or more times. For the CDR3, the DNA is TGTGCCAGCACCTACGGGGGCGGGACTCCCTTAGGGACCCAGTACTTC. It is translated as CASTYGGGTPLGTQYF. The rearrangement links TRBV28 to TRBJ2-5; the D gene could be TRBD1 or TRBD2 (6 bases each). Germline V gives CDR1 MDHEN, CDR2 SYDVKM. The V and J ends lost 7 bases and 7 bases respectively, with 25 bases between them. This CDR3 comprises 16 residues.

The genes are TRBV7-8 and TRBJ2-5; 12 positions match TRBD2. V was clipped by 4 bases and J by 2 bases; unmatched bases: 8. Germline CDR1 is SGHVS and CDR2 is FQNEAQ. The CDR3 is made up of 17 amino acids. CDR3 in amino acids: CASSSKTSGSEQETQYF. The CDR3 DNA reads as TGTGCCAGCAGCTCCAAGACTAGCGGGAGCGAGCAAGAGACCCAGTACTTC.

At least ten counts were recorded for this clonotype. V and J are TRBV12-3 or TRBV12-4 and TRBJ2-2, with a possible D match to TRBD2 (5 bases). The CDR3 length is 13 residues. Trimming pared 4 bases from V and 6 bases from J, leaving 9 bases between. In DNA, the CDR3 is TGTGCCAGCAGTTCTAGGACTCCCGGGGAGCTGTTTTTT. Translated, it gives CASSSRTPGELFF.

This clonotype was counted many times. The J gene is TRBJ1-2, the V gene TRBV15, with a tentative D call TRBD1 (5 bases). Per the germline V gene, CDR1 is LNHNV and CDR2 is YYDKDF (reference sequence). Trimming pared 0 bases from V and 4 bases from J, leaving 15 bases between. This CDR3 is built from 16 residues. The CDR3 reads CATSREAGGATYGYTF. DNA of the CDR3: TGTGCCACCAGCAGAGAGGCAGGAGGGGCGACCTATGGCTACACCTTC. The whole variable domain, remainder taken from reference TRBV15 and TRBJ1-2, is DAMVIQNPRYQVTQFGKPVTLSCSQTLNHNVMYWYQQKSSQAPKLLFHYYDKDFNNEADTPDNFQSRRPNTSFCFLDIRSPGLGDTAMYLCATSREAGGATYGYTFGSGTRLTVV.

This clonotype was counted at least ten times. CDR3 region: CASSRGGASETQYF. The CDR3 coding sequence is TGTGCCAGCAGTCGGGGGGGGGCGAGCGAGACCCAGTACTTC. The chain is built from TRBV7-3 and TRBJ2-5, with 8 positions matching TRBD2. CDR3 length: 14 amino acids. Germline CDR1 and CDR2: SGHTA and FQGTGA. V lost 6 bases to trimming and J lost 5 bases; unmatched junction nucleotides: 8.

This clonotype was counted many times. The DNA for the CDR3 is TGTGCCACCAGCAGAGAGGCGGGAGCGCCGTACGAGCAGTACTTC. It is translated as CATSREAGAPYEQYF. The genes are TRBV15 and TRBJ2-7, with 7 bases lining up with TRBD2. Per the germline V gene, CDR1 is LNHNV and CDR2 is YYDKDF (reference sequence). CDR3 size: 15 residues. V lost 0 bases to trimming and J lost 4 bases; unmatched junction nucleotides: 6.

This clonotype was detected many times. The chain joins TRBV6-5 to TRBJ2-7; no definite D call. Germline V CDR1 and CDR2: MNHEY, SVGAGI. The CDR3 has 13 residues. Deletions cut 6 bases from V and 0 bases from J, with 9 bases between. CDR3 DNA: TGTGCCAGCAGGCGACCCAGCTCCTACGAGCAGTACTTC. Protein sequence: CASRRPSSYEQYF.

The J gene is TRBJ2-3, the V gene TRBV28, with TRBD1 matching over 8 bases. Germline V gene sequence: CDR1 MDHEN, CDR2 SYDVKM. V gave up 3 bases and J gave up 3 bases; unmatched junction bases: 8. CDR3 length: 16 residues. CDR3 coding DNA: TGTGCCAGCAGTTTCTTCCGGGACAGGATAACAGATACGCAGTATTTT. It specifies CASSFFRDRITDTQYF.

The chain carries TRBV6-2 or TRBV6-3 and TRBJ2-7; 11 nucleotides agree with TRBD1. V trimming: 6 bases; J trimming: 3 bases; junction bases outside the gene matches: 16. CDR1 MNHEY and CDR2 SVGEGT come from the germline V gene. The CDR3 has 18 amino acids. CDR3 DNA: TGTGCCAGCAGCTTAACGGGACAGGGGGTTCCCGGCCGCTACGAGCAGTACTTC. Its translation: CASSLTGQGVPGRYEQYF.

The chain employs TRBV6-1 and TRBJ2-2; possible D gene TRBD1, 5 bases. Germline values: CDR1 MNHNS, CDR2 SASEGT. The CDR3 consists of 15 residues. The V end was cut by 8 bases, the J end by 2 bases, with 15 bases between. The DNA of the CDR3 is TGTGCCAGCGGGATACCAGGGCCCAACACCGGGGAGCTGTTTTTT. Its protein product is CASGIPGPNTGELFF.

This clonotype has at least ten counts. The chain combines TRBV14 with TRBJ1-2, with D possibly being TRBD1 (5 bases). Per germline, CDR1 SGHDN and CDR2 FVKESK. The CDR3 length is 15 residues. V lost 0 bases to trimming and J lost 0 bases, with 8 bases between them. The CDR3 is CASSQETAPNYGYTF. The CDR3 region has the DNA TGTGCCAGCAGCCAAGAGACAGCACCTAACTATGGCTACACCTTC.

In its sample, this clonotype was seen many times. The V and J genes are TRBV4-1 and TRBJ2-7; 11 nucleotides agree with TRBD2. Germline loops: CDR1 MGHRA, CDR2 YSYEKL. V lost 5 bases to trimming and J lost 5 bases; unmatched junction nucleotides: 8. The CDR3 extends over 15 amino acids. CDR3: CASSWNPGLADEQYF. CDR3 bases: TGCGCCAGCAGCTGGAATCCGGGACTAGCGGACGAGCAGTACTTC.

The chain has TRBV28 and TRBJ2-5, with 8 positions matching TRBD1. In germline, CDR1 is MDHEN, CDR2 SYDVKM. The CDR3 consists of 17 residues. The V gene end was trimmed by 6 bases and the J gene end by 0 bases; junction bases not matched to a gene: 12. Here the CDR3 reads CASRRGMDRVHQETQYF. As DNA, the CDR3 is TGTGCCAGCAGGCGAGGGATGGACAGGGTACACCAAGAGACCCAGTACTTC.